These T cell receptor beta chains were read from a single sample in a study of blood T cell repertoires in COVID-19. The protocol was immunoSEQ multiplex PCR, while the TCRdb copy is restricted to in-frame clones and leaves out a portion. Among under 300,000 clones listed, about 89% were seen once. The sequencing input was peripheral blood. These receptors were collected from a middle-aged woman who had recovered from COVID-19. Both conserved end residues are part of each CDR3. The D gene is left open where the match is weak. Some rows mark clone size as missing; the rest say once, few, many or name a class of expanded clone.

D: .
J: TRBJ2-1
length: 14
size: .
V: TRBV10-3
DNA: TGTGCCATCAGTGAGCCGGCCGGAGCCAATGAGCAGTTCTTC
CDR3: CAISEPAGANEQFF

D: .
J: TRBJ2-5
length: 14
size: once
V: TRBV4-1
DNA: TGCGCCAGCAGCCAAGGACAGATACCAGAGACCCAGTACTTC
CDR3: CASSQGQIPETQYF

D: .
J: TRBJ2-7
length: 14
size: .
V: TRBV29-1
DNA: TGCAGCGTTGTGATACGCAGCGCCTCCTACGAGCAGTACTTC
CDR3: CSVVIRSASYEQYF

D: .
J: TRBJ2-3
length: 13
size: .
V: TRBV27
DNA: TGTGCCAGCAGTCCGGTTGGCACAGATACGCAGTATTTT
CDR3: CASSPVGTDTQYF

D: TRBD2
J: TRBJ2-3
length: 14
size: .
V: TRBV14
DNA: TGTGCCAGCAGAGGGGACTATAGCACAGATACGCAGTATTTT
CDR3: CASRGDYSTDTQYF

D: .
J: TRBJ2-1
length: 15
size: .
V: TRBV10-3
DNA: TGTGCCATCAGTTCCACAGATCAACCCTACAATGAGCAGTTCTTC
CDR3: CAISSTDQPYNEQFF

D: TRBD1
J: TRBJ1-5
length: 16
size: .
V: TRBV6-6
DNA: TGTGCCAGCAGTATTACCGGGACAGCGAACAATCAGCCCCAGCATTTT
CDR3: CASSITGTANNQPQHF

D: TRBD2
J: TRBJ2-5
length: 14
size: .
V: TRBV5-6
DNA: TGTGCCAGCAGCCAAGGACTAGCGGGAGAGACCCAGTACTTC
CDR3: CASSQGLAGETQYF

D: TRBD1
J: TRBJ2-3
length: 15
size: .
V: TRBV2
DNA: TGTGCCAGCACAGGACGTACAGGGGGCGCGGACACGCAGTATTTT
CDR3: CASTGRTGGADTQYF

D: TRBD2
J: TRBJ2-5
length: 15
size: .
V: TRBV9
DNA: TGTGCCAGCAGCGTAGGGGCTAGCGGGAGTGAGACCCAGTACTTC
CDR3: CASSVGASGSETQYF

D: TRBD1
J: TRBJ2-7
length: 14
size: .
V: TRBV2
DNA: TGTGCCAGCAAACCCGGGACAGGTCCCTACGAGCAGTACTTC
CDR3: CASKPGTGPYEQYF

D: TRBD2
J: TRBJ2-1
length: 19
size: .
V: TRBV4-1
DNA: TGCGCCAGCAGCCAAGAGGCTAGCGGGAGTTCGGTAAGGATGTCTGAGCAGTTCTTC
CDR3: CASSQEASGSSVRMSEQFF

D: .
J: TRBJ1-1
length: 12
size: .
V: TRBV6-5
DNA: TGTGCCAGCAGGAGACAGAACACTGAAGCTTTCTTT
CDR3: CASRRQNTEAFF

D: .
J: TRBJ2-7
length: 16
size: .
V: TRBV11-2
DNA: TGTGCCAGCAGCTCGCATCTCTCCGGGACAAGCTACGAGCAGTACTTC
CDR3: CASSSHLSGTSYEQYF

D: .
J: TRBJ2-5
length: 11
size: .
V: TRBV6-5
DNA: TGTGCCAGCAGCCGAGGGGAGACCCAGTACTTC
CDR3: CASSRGETQYF

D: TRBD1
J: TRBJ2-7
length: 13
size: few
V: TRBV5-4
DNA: TGTGCCAGCAGCAAGGACAGGGAGTACGAGCAGTACTTC
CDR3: CASSKDREYEQYF

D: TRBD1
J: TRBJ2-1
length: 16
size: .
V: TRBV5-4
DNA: TGTGCCAGCAGCTTGGGGGGACAGGGGTCCTACAATGAGCAGTTCTTC
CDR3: CASSLGGQGSYNEQFF

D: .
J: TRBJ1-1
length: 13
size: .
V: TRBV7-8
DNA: TGTGCCAGCAGTGAATTCGGGAACACTGAAGCTTTCTTT
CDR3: CASSEFGNTEAFF

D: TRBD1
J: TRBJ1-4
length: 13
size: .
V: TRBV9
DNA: TGTGCCAGCAGCGCGGGACAGCAAGAAAAACTGTTTTTT
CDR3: CASSAGQQEKLFF

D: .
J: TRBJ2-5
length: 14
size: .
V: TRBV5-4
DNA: TGTGCCAGCAGCTTGAAAGGGGTGGGGGAGACCCAGTACTTC
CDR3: CASSLKGVGETQYF

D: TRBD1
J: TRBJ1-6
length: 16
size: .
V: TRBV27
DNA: TGTGCCAGCCGACAGGGGGCCGCCTTGGATAATTCACCCCTCCACTTT
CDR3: CASRQGAALDNSPLHF

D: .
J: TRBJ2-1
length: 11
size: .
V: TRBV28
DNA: TGTGCCAGTTCGCGGTACAATGAGCAGTTCTTC
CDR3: CASSRYNEQFF

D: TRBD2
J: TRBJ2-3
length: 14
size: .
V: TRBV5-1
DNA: TGCGCCAGCAGCTTGTCAGCGGGAGCAGATACGCAGTATTTT
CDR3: CASSLSAGADTQYF

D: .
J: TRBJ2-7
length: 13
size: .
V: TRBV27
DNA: TGTGCCAGCAGTTTTGGCCAGTTCTACGAGCAGTACTTC
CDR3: CASSFGQFYEQYF

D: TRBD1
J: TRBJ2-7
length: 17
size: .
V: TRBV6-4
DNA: TGTGCCAGCAGTGACAGGGGGGACAGGGGGCCCTACTACGAGCAGTACTTC
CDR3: CASSDRGDRGPYYEQYF

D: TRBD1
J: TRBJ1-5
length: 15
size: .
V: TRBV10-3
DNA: TGTGCCATCAGTGACGGGACAGGGGGCCGGCAGCCCCAGCATTTT
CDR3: CAISDGTGGRQPQHF

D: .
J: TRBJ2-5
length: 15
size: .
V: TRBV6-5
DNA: TGTGCCAGCAGGGTCAGACTAGTCCGGGGAGAGACCCAGTACTTC
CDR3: CASRVRLVRGETQYF

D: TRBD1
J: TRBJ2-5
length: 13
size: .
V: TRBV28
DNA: TGTGCCAGCAGGGGACAGGGTGTGGAGACCCAGTACTTC
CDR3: CASRGQGVETQYF

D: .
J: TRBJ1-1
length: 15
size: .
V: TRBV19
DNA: TGTGCCAGTAGTATGGCAGACAGGTTGAACACTGAAGCTTTCTTT
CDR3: CASSMADRLNTEAFF

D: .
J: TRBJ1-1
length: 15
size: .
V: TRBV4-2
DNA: TGTGCCAGCAGCCACTCGACAGGAATGAACACTGAAGCTTTCTTT
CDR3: CASSHSTGMNTEAFF

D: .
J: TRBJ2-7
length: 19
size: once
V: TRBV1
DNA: TGCACCAGCAGCCAAGTAATAGGACAGGGGGCATTAAATGCCTACGAGCAGTACTTC
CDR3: CTSSQVIGQGALNAYEQYF

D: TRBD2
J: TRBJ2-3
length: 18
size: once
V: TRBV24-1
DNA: TGTGCCACCAGTGATCCCCGGGGGTCTAGCGGTAGCACAGATACGCAGTATTTT
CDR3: CATSDPRGSSGSTDTQYF

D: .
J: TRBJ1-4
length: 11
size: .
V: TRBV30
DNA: TGTGCCTGGAGGGGCGGGGAAAAACTGTTTTTT
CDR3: CAWRGGEKLFF

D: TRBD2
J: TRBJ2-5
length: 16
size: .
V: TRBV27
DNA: TGTGCCAGCAGTTTAGGGCCGACTAGCGGGAGGGAGACCCAGTACTTC
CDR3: CASSLGPTSGRETQYF

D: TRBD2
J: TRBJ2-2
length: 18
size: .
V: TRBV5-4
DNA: TGTGCCAGCAGCGGACCGCTCGCGGCTAGCGGGAACACCGGGGAGCTGTTTTTT
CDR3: CASSGPLAASGNTGELFF

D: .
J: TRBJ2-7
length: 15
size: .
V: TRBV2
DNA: TGTGCCAGCAGTGATCTGGCGGACTTCTCCTACGAGCAGTACTTC
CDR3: CASSDLADFSYEQYF

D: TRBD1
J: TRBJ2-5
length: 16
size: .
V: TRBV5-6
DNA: TGTGCCAGCAGCCCGGAAGAGAAGGACAGGGACGAGACCCAGTACTTC
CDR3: CASSPEEKDRDETQYF

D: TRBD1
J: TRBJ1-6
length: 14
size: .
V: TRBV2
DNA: TGTGCCAGCAGTGCGGGACAGGGAGATTCACCCCTCCACTTT
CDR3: CASSAGQGDSPLHF

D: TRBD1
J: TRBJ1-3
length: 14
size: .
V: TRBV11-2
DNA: TGTGCCAGCAGCTACGGACAGGCTGGAAACACCATATATTTT
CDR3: CASSYGQAGNTIYF

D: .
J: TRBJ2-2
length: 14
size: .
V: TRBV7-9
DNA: TGTGCCAGCAGCTTGAAACAGGGAACCGGGGAGCTGTTTTTT
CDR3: CASSLKQGTGELFF

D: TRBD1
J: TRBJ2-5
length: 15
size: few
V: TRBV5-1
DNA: TGCGCCAGCGCGAGGGGACAGGGAGTTCTAGAGACCCAGTACTTC
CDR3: CASARGQGVLETQYF

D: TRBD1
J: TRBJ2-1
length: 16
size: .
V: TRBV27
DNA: TGTGCCAGCAGTTACAACACCGGGACAGGGGGGAATGAGCAGTTCTTC
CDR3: CASSYNTGTGGNEQFF

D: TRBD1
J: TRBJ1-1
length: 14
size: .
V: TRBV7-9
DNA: TGTGCCAGCAGCCTGGGACAGGCGAACACTGAAGCTTTCTTT
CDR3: CASSLGQANTEAFF

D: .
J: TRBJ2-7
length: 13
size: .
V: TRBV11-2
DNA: TGTGCCAGCAGCTTAGACAGGGGCTACGAGCAGTACTTC
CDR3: CASSLDRGYEQYF

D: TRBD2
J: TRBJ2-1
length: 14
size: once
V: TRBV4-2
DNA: TGTGCCAGCAGCCCAGGACTAGCGGGAGGGGAGCAGTTCTTC
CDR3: CASSPGLAGGEQFF

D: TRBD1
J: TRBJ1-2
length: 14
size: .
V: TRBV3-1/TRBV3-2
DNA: TGTGCCAGCAGCCTAGGGACAGCTAACTATGGCTACACCTTC
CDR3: CASSLGTANYGYTF

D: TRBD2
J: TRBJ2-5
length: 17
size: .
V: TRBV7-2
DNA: TGTGCCAGCAGTCCCTCTTGGGGGGGGACGCCTAGGGAGACCCAGTACTTC
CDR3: CASSPSWGGTPRETQYF

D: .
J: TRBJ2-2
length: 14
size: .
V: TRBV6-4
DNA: TGTGCCAGCAGTCCGGAGGCGAACACCGGGGAGCTGTTTTTT
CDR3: CASSPEANTGELFF

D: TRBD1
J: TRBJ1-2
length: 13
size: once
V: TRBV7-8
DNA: TGTGCCAGCAGCGAGACAGGGTATGGTGGCTACACCTTC
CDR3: CASSETGYGGYTF

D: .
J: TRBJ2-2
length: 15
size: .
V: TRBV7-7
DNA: TGTGCTAGCAGGTCACAGATAGCGAACACCGGGGAGCTGTTTTTT
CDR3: CASRSQIANTGELFF

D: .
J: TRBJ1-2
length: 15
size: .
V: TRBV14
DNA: TGTGCCAGCAGCCAGCAAGGAGTAGCTAACTATGGCTACACCTTC
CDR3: CASSQQGVANYGYTF

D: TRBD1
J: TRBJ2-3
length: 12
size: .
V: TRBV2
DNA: TGTGCCAGCAGTTTCCGACAGGGGGCGCAGTATTTT
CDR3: CASSFRQGAQYF

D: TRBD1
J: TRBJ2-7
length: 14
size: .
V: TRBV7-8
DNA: TGTGCCAGCAGCCGGGGGACAGGGGGCGGCGAGCAGTACTTC
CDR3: CASSRGTGGGEQYF